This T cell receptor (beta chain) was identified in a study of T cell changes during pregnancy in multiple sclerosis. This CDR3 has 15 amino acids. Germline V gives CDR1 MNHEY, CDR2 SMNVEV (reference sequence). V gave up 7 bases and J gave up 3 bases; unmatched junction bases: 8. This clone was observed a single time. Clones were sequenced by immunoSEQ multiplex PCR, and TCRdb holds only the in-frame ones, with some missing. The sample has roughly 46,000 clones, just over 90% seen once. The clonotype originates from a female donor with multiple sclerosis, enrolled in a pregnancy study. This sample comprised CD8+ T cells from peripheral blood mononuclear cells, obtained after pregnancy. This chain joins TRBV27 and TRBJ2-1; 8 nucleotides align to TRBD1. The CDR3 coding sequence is TGTGCCAGCAAGACAGGGGTGGAGGGCTACAATGAGCAGTTCTTC. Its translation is CASKTGVEGYNEQFF.